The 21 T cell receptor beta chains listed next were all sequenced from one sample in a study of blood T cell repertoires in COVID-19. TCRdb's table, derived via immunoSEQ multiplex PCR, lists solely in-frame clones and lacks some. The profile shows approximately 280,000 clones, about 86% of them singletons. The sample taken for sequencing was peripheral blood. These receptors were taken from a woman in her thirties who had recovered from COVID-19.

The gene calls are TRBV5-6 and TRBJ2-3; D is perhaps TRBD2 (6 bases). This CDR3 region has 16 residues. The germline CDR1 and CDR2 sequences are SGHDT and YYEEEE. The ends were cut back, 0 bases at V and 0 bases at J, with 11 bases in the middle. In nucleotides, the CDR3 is TGTGCCAGCAGCTTGGCGGGGGTAACTAGCACAGATACGCAGTATTTT. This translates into CASSLAGVTSTDTQYF.

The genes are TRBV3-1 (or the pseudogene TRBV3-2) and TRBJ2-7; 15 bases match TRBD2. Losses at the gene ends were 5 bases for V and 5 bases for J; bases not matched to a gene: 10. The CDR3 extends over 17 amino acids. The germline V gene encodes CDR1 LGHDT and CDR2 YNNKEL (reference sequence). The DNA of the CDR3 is TGTGCCAGCAGCTTCCGCCCCGGGACTAGCGGGAGGAACGAGCAGTACTTC. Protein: CASSFRPGTSGRNEQYF.

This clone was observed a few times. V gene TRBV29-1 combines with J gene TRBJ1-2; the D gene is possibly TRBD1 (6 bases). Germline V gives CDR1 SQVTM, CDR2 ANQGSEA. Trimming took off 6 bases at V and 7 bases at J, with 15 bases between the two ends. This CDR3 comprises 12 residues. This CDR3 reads CSVIQGTGGYTF. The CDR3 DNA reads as TGCAGCGTCATACAGGGAACTGGTGGCTACACCTTC.

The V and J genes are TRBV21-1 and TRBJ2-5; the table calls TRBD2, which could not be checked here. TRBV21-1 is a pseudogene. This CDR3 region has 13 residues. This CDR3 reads CASSKAERWAQYF. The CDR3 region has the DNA TGTGCCAGCAGCAAAGCTGAGCGATGGGCCCAGTACTTC.

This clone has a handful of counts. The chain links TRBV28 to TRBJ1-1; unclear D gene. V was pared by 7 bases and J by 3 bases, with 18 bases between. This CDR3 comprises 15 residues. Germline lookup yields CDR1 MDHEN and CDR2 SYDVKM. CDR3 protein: CASTNNEVIYTEAFF. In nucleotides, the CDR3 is TGTGCCAGCACCAACAACGAGGTCATATACACTGAAGCTTTCTTT.

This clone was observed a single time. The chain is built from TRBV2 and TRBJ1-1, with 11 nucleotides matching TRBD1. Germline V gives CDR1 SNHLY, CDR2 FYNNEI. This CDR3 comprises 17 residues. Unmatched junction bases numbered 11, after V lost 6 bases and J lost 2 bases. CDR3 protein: CASSYDRDRGSNTEAFF. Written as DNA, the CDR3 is TGTGCCAGCAGCTATGACCGGGACAGGGGGTCCAACACTGAAGCTTTCTTT.

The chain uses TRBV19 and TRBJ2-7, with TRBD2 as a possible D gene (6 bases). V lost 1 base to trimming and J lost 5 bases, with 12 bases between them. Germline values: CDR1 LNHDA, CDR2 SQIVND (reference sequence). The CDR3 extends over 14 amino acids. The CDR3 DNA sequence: TGTGCCAGTAGTATAGGGGGACTGAGCGACGAGCAGTACTTC. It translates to CASSIGGLSDEQYF. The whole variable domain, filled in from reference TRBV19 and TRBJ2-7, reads DGGITQSPKYLFRKEGQNVTLSCEQNLNHDAMYWYRQDPGQGLRLIYYSQIVNDFQKGDIAEGYSVSREKKESFPLTVTSAQKNPTAFYLCASSIGGLSDEQYFGPGTRLTVT.

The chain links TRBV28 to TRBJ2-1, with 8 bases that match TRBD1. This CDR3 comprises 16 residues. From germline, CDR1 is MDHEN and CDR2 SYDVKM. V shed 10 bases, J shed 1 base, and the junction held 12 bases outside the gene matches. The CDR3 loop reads CAIAGGGGGSYNEQFF. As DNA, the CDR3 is TGTGCCATAGCAGGGGGCGGAGGGGGTTCCTACAATGAGCAGTTCTTC.

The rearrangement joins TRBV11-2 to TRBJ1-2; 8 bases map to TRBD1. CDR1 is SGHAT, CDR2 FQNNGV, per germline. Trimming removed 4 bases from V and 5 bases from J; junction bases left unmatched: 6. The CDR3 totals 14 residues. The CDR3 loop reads CASSSGTGVYGYTF. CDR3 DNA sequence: TGTGCCAGCAGCTCCGGGACAGGAGTTTATGGCTACACCTTC.

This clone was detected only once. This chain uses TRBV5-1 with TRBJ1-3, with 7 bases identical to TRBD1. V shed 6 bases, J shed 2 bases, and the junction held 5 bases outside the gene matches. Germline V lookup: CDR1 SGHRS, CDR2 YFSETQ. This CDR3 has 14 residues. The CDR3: CASTPGGTGNTIYF. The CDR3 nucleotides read TGCGCCAGCACCCCAGGGGGAACTGGAAACACCATATATTTT.

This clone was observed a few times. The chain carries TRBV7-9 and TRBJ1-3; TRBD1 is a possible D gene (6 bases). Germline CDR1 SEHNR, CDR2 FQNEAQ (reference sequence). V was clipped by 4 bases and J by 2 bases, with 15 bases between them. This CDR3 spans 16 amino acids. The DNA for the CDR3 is TGTGCCAGCAGCTACCCGGCCCAGGGGACTGGAAACACCATATATTTT. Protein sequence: CASSYPAQGTGNTIYF.

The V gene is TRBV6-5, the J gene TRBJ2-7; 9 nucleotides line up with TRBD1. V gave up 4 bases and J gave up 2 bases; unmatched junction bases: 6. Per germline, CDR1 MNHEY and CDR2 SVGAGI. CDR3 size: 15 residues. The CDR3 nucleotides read TGTGCCAGCAGTTTTGACGGGACAGGGACCTACGAGCAGTACTTC. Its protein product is CASSFDGTGTYEQYF.

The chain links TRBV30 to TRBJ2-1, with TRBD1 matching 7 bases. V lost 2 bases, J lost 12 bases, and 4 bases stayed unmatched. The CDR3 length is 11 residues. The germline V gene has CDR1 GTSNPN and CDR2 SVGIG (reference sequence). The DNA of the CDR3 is TGTGCCTGGAGTTTGGACAGGAGGCAGTTCTTC. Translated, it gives CAWSLDRRQFF.

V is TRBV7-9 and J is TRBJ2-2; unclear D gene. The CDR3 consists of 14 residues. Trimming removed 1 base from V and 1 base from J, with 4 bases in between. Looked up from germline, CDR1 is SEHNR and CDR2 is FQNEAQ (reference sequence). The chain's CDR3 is CASSLGVNTGELFF. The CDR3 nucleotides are TGTGCCAGCAGCTTAGGAGTGAACACCGGGGAGCTGTTTTTT.

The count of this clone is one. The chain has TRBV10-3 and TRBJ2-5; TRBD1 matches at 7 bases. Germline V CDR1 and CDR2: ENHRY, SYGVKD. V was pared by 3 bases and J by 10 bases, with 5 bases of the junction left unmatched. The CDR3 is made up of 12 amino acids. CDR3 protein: CAISDEGAGQYF. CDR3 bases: TGTGCCATCAGTGATGAGGGGGCAGGCCAGTACTTC.

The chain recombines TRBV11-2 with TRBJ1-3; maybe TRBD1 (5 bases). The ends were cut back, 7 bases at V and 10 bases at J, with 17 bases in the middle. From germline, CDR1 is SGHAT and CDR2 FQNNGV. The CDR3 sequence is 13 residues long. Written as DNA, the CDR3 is TGTGCCAGCACCGAAACCCTTGGGGGGACCATATATTTT. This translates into CASTETLGGTIYF.

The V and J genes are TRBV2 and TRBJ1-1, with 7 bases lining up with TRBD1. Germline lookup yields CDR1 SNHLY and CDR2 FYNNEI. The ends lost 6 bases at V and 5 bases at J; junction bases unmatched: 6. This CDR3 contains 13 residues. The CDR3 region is CASSSTGRTEAFF. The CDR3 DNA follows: TGTGCCAGCAGCTCGACAGGGCGGACTGAAGCTTTCTTT.

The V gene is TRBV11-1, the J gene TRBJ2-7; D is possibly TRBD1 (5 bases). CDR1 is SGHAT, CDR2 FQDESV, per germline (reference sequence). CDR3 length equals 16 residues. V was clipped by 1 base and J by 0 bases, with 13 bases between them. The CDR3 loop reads CASSLDGHEFSYEQYF. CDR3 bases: TGTGCCAGCAGCTTAGATGGACACGAATTCTCCTACGAGCAGTACTTC. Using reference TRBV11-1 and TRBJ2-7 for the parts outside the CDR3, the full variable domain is EAEVAQSPRYKITEKSQAVAFWCDPISGHATLYWYRQILGQGPELLVQFQDESVVDDSQLPKDRFSAERLKGVDSTLKIQPAELGDSAMYLCASSLDGHEFSYEQYFGPGTRLTVT.

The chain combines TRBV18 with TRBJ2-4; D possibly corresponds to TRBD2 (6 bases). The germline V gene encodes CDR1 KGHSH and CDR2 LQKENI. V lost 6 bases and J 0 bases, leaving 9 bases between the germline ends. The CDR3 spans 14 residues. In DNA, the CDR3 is TGTGCCAGCTCGTTGGGACTAGCCAAAAACATTCAGTACTTC. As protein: CASSLGLAKNIQYF.

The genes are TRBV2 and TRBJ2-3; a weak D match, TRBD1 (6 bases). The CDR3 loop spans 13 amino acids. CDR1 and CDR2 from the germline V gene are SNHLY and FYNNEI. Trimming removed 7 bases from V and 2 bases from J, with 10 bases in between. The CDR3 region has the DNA TGTGCCAGCACTCGGGACAACACAGATACGCAGTATTTT. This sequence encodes CASTRDNTDTQYF.

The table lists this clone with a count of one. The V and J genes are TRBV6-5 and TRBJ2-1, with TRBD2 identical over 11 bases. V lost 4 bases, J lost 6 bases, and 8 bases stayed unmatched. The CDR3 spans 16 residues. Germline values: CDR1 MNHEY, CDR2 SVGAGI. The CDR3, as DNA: TGTGCCAGCAGTTCCCTTAGCGGGAGGGCGGTCAATGAGCAGTTCTTC. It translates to CASSSLSGRAVNEQFF.